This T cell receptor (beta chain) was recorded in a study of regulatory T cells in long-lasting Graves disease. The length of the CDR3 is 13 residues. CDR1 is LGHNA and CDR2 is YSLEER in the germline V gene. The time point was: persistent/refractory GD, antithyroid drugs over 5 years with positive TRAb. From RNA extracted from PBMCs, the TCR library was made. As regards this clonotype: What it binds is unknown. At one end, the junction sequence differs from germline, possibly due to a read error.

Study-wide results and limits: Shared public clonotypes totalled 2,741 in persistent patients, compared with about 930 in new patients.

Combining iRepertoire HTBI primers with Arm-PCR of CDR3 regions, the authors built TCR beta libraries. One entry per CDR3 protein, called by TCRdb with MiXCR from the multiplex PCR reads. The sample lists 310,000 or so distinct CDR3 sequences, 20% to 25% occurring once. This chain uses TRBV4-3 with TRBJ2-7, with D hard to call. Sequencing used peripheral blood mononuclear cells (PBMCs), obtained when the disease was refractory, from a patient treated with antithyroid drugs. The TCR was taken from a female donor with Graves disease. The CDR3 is CASNQASGYEQYF. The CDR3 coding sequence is TGCGCCAGCAACCAAGCGTCCGGGTACGAGCAGTACTTC.